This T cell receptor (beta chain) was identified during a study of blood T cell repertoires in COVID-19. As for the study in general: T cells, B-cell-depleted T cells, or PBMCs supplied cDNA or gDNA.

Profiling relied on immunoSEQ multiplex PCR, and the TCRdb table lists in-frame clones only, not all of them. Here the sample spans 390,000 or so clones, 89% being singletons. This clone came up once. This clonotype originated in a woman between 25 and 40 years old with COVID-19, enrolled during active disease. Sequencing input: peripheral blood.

CDR3: CASRGVAAQETQYF. The CDR3, as DNA: TGTGCCAGCAGGGGGGTAGCGGCCCAAGAGACCCAGTACTTC. The rearrangement links TRBV2 to TRBJ2-5, with D possibly matching TRBD2 (6 bases). V lost 6 bases and J 1 base, leaving 12 bases between the germline ends. This CDR3 region has 14 residues. Looked up from germline, CDR1 is SNHLY and CDR2 is FYNNEI.